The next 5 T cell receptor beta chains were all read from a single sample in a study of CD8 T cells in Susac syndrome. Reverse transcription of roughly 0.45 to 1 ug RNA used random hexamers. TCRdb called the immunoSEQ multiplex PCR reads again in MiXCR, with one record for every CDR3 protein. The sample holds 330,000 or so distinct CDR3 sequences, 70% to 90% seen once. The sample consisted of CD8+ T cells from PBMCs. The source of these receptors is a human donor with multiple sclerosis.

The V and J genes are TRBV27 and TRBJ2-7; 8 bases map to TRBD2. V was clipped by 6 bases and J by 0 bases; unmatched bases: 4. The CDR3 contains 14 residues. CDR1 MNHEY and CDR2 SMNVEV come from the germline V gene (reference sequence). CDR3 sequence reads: CASRLAAFSYEQYF. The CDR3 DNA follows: TGTGCCAGCAGACTAGCGGCCTTCTCCTACGAGCAGTACTTC.

Here the CDR3 reads CSATNRDRAYEQYF. The CDR3 DNA sequence: TGCAGTGCAACAAACCGGGACAGGGCATACGAGCAGTACTTC. The chain employs TRBV20-1 and TRBJ2-7, with 9 bases lining up with TRBD1. The germline V gene encodes CDR1 DFQATT and CDR2 SNEGSKA (reference sequence). The CDR3 extends over 14 amino acids. V lost 6 bases, J lost 4 bases, and 10 bases stayed unmatched.

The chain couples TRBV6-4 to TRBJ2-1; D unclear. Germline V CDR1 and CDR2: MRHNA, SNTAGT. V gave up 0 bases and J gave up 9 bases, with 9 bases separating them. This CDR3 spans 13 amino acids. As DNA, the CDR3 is TGTGCCAGCAGTGACTCAGATTTGGGTGAGCAGTTCTTC. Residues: CASSDSDLGEQFF.

CDR3 coding DNA: TGCAGCATGTTCGGAATAGCTGGCTACACCTTC. Amino acids: CSMFGIAGYTF. V and J are TRBV29-1 and TRBJ1-2; the D is unclear. Germline V gives CDR1 SQVTM, CDR2 ANQGSEA. The V end lost 8 bases, the J end lost 7 bases, and 14 bases lay between the germline ends. The CDR3 runs 11 residues. Supplemented by reference TRBV29-1 and TRBJ1-2, the full variable domain reads SAVISQKPSRDICQRGTSLTIQCQVDSQVTMMFWYRQQPGQSLTLIATANQGSEATYESGFVIDKFPISRPNLTFSTLTVSNMSPEDSSIYLCSMFGIAGYTFGSGTRLTVV.

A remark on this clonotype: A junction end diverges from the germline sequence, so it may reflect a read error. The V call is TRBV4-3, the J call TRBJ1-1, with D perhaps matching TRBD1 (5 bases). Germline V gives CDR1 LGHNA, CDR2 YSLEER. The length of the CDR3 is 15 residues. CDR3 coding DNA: TGCGCCAGCAGCCAAGATAGGGGACCGGGACCGGGGGTGGGTTTT. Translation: CASSQDRGPGPGVGF.